The 13 T cell receptor beta chains in this list originate from one sample, sequenced in a study of cytomegalovirus exposure and HLA in healthy donors. PCR amplification relied on 60 Vbeta primers (plus 13 Jbeta primers). Libraries were prepared by immunoSEQ multiplex PCR; TCRdb keeps only in-frame clonotypes and omits some of them. The sample consists of some 94,000 clones, around 73% of them appearing once. Sequencing was performed on PBMCs. Receptors were obtained from a man in his forties or fifties in good health and CMV-seronegative.

The chain couples TRBV2 to TRBJ2-7, with 7 positions matching TRBD1. J was trimmed by 2 bases and V by 4 bases; bases with no gene match: 2. The germline V gene encodes CDR1 SNHLY and CDR2 FYNNEI. CDR3 length: 13 amino acids. The CDR3 DNA is TGTGCCAGCAGTGCACAGGGGCCCTACGAGCAGTACTTC. Protein: CASSAQGPYEQYF. Filled out from reference TRBV2 and TRBJ2-7, the complete variable domain reads EPEVTQTPSHQVTQMGQEVILRCVPISNHLYFYWYRQILGQKVEFLVSFYNNEISEKSEIFDDQFSVERPDGSNFTLKIRSTKLEDSAMYFCASSAQGPYEQYFGPGTRLTVT.

This clone was seen a single time. The CDR3 nucleotides are TGTGCCAGCAGGCCTTCGGGGGGGCAAGAGACCCAGTACTTC. As protein: CASRPSGGQETQYF. This chain uses TRBV6-1 with TRBJ2-5; TRBD2 matches at 8 bases. From germline, CDR1 is MNHNS and CDR2 SASEGT. V shed 6 bases, J shed 2 bases, and the junction held 5 bases outside the gene matches. The CDR3 contains 14 residues.

The chain uses TRBV19 and TRBJ1-4, with 8 bases that match TRBD1. The V gene's germline CDR1 is LNHDA and CDR2 SQIVND (reference sequence). The CDR3 has 15 amino acids. V lost 5 bases, J lost 6 bases, and 8 bases stayed unmatched. The CDR3 reads CASSPRQGKYEKLFF. CDR3 DNA: TGTGCCAGTAGTCCGAGACAGGGGAAGTATGAAAAACTGTTTTTT.

This chain joins TRBV5-1 and TRBJ2-1, with D hard to call. Between the trimmed V and J ends, which lost 2 bases and 4 bases, there was a span of 4 bases. CDR1 is SGHRS, CDR2 YFSETQ, per germline. The CDR3 spans 12 residues. The CDR3 DNA reads TGCGCCAGCAGCTTCTCTTACAATGAGCAGTTCTTC. Translating gives CASSFSYNEQFF.

This clone was counted a few times. V usage is TRBV2 and J usage is TRBJ2-3; the match to TRBD1 covers 8 bases. The germline V gene has CDR1 SNHLY and CDR2 FYNNEI. There are 15 residues in the CDR3. V was clipped by 5 bases and J by 2 bases; unmatched bases: 6. The CDR3 spells CASSPTGQATDTQYF. DNA for the CDR3: TGTGCCAGCAGTCCCACGGGACAGGCCACAGATACGCAGTATTTT.

V gene TRBV5-1 combines with J gene TRBJ2-7, with D tentatively TRBD1 (6 bases). This CDR3 spans 16 amino acids. CDR1 is SGHRS, CDR2 YFSETQ, per germline. V gave up 0 bases and J gave up 0 bases, with 13 bases separating them. The CDR3, as DNA: TGCGCCAGCAGCTTGGCCAAGGGACAACCCTCCTACGAGCAGTACTTC. Amino acid sequence: CASSLAKGQPSYEQYF.

The V gene is TRBV7-8, the J gene TRBJ2-7; TRBD1 is a possible D gene (6 bases). Looked up from germline, CDR1 is SGHVS and CDR2 is FQNEAQ. Trimming stripped 1 base from V and 1 base from J, with 11 bases between. This CDR3 contains 15 residues. CDR3 loop: CASSLEQGLSYEQYF. The CDR3 nucleotides are TGTGCCAGCAGCTTAGAACAGGGCCTATCCTACGAGCAGTACTTC.

The rearrangement joins TRBV5-6 to TRBJ2-2; TRBD2 aligns across 7 bases. The ends lost 2 bases at V and 11 bases at J; junction bases unmatched: 9. The CDR3 is 14 amino acids. CDR1 is SGHDT, CDR2 YYEEEE, per germline. The CDR3 spells CASSFGTIAGELFF. Written as DNA, the CDR3 is TGTGCCAGCAGCTTCGGGACTATCGCTGGCGAGCTGTTTTTT. The full variable domain, completed using reference TRBV5-6 and TRBJ2-2, is DAGVTQSPTHLIKTRGQQVTLRCSPKSGHDTVSWYQQALGQGPQFIFQYYEEEERQRGNFPDRFSGHQFPNYSSELNVNALLLGDSALYLCASSFGTIAGELFFGEGSRLTVL.

This chain connects TRBV5-6 to TRBJ2-5, with a possible D match to TRBD2 (6 bases). The CDR3 spans 18 residues. CDR1 SGHDT and CDR2 YYEEEE come from the germline V gene. V was shortened by 4 bases and J by 0 bases, with 22 bases between the two germline ends. The CDR3 bases are TGTGCCAGCAGCCCACAGTGGGGGGACGGCTTGTACCAAGAGACCCAGTACTTC. Encoded protein: CASSPQWGDGLYQETQYF.

This chain's CDR3 is CSVEGRDRDYGYTF. In DNA, the CDR3 is TGCAGCGTTGAAGGAAGGGACAGGGACTATGGCTACACCTTC. V is TRBV29-1 and J is TRBJ1-2, with 9 bases that match TRBD1. This CDR3 has 14 residues. Trimming cost V 1 base and J 3 bases; bases outside gene matches: 3. The germline gives CDR1 SQVTM, CDR2 ANQGSEA.

This clone has just a few counts. The V call is TRBV5-1, the J call TRBJ2-3; 7 bases agree with TRBD2. Germline CDR1 and CDR2: SGHRS and YFSETQ. Unmatched junction bases numbered 12, after V lost 4 bases and J lost 7 bases. The CDR3 loop spans 15 amino acids. The CDR3 DNA reads TGCGCCAGCAGCGCGGAGGCGGGAGCCCAATATACGCAGTATTTT. It specifies CASSAEAGAQYTQYF.

The table lists this clone with a few counts. The chain has TRBV10-2 and TRBJ1-1; no reliable D call. Germline CDR1 and CDR2: WSHSY and SAAADI. V was shortened by 2 bases and J by 1 base, with 5 bases between the two germline ends. CDR3 length equals 13 residues. CDR3 in DNA: TGCGCCAGCAGTGAGGTTAGGAACACTGAAGCTTTCTTT. This encodes CASSEVRNTEAFF.

The chain employs TRBV6-5 and TRBJ2-1; 8 bases align to TRBD2. Germline trimming cut 6 bases from V and 7 bases from J; bases unmatched to any gene: 8. CDR3 length equals 14 residues. Germline CDR1 reads MNHEY; CDR2 reads SVGAGI. CDR3 sequence: CASRSGSGTNEQFF. CDR3 nucleotide sequence: TGTGCCAGCAGGTCGGGTAGCGGGACGAATGAGCAGTTCTTC.